Included here is one TCR beta chain sequence, with context. Its antigen remains unknown. The source of the sample is a study of shared clonotypes between healthy human individuals. Points from the study as a whole: Naive subsets generally exceeded memory subsets in estimated richness.

On sorted subsets, replicate PCRs used about 180 ng DNA, or 27,000 or so T cell genomes. Sequencing was performed with immunoSEQ multiplex PCR; in TCRdb, only in-frame clones are kept and a portion is missing. Among around 2,000,000 clones, approximately 94% were seen once, and the ten largest hold approximately 1.7%. CD45RO-negative, CCR7-selected cells formed the naive CD8 fraction, which excluded terminally differentiated effector memory CD45RA+ cells. Germline lookup yields CDR1 MNHEY and CDR2 SMNVEV (reference sequence). This CDR3 has 17 residues. V gave up 5 bases and J gave up 3 bases; unmatched junction bases: 13.

The specimen sequenced was naive CD8+ T cells from PBMCs. V gene TRBV27 combines with J gene TRBJ2-7; 10 bases are a match to TRBD1. This receptor was obtained from a man in his late teens or twenties in good health. Some clones in this sample may be carry-over from other donors' samples. CDR3 bases: TGTGCCAGCAGTCTGTCACATCCCGGGACAGGGGACTACGAGCAGTACTTC. Translating gives CASSLSHPGTGDYEQYF.